The present entry profiles one TCR beta chain with its context. This table comes from immunoSEQ multiplex PCR, and its TCRdb copy is limited to in-frame clones, with some not included. Of just under 30,000 clones in the sample, more than 65% were seen once. Each patient experienced a relapse that followed autologous stem cell transplantation, and brentuximab vedotin exposure varied. The sample belongs to a study of PD-1 blockade in classical Hodgkin lymphoma. This CDR3 comprises 16 residues. V lost 5 bases and J 1 base, leaving 17 bases between the germline ends. From germline, CDR1 is MDHEN and CDR2 SYDVKM.

Specimen: peripheral blood mononuclear cells (PBMCs), collected before the second cycle of nivolumab. The receptor was isolated from a human donor with classical Hodgkin lymphoma. The V and J genes are TRBV28 and TRBJ1-1; D is unclear. The DNA of the CDR3 is TGTGCCAGCAGTCCTCTCGTGGAGGTAGGGAACACTGAAGCTTTCTTT. Amino acids: CASSPLVEVGNTEAFF.